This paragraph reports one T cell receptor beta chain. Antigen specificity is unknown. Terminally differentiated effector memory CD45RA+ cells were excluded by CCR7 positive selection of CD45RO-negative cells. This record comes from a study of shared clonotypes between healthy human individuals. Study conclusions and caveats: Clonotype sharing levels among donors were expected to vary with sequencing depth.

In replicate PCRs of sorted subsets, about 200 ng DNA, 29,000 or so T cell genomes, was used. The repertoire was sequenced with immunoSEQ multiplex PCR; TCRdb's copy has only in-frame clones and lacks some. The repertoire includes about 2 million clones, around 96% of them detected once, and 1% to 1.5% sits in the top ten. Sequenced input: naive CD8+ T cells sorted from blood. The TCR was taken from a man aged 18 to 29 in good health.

The CDR3, as DNA: TGCAGCGTTCGGGGGTACAATGAGCAGTTCTTC. This codes for CSVRGYNEQFF. The V call is TRBV29-1, the J call TRBJ2-1; D may be TRBD2 (6 bases). In germline, CDR1 is SQVTM, CDR2 ANQGSEA. The CDR3 runs 11 residues. Trimming took off 5 bases at V and 4 bases at J, with 6 bases between the two ends.